The entry below describes one T cell receptor beta chain. V dropped 4 bases and J dropped 9 bases, with 16 bases sitting between them. The CDR3 spans 14 residues. From germline, CDR1 is LGHDT and CDR2 YNNKEL (reference sequence). In the authors' methods: Amplifying reference gene primers gave estimates of nucleated cell counts. The data were produced by immunoSEQ multiplex PCR, yet TCRdb's version contains in-frame clones alone and is incomplete. For V, J and clone size, that table is used; D and trimming come from the DNA. The sample has under 250,000 clones, roughly 85% seen once. Ages ranged from about 18 to 89 years, with residence in about two dozen US areas. The sample originates from a study of blood T cell repertoires in COVID-19. In the study overall: Researchers got acute and convalescent COVID-19 samples from the United States, Italy and Spain. T cells, B-cell-depleted T cells, or PBMCs supplied cDNA or gDNA.

This TCR was recovered from a woman between 45 and 65 years old with acute COVID-19. The material sequenced was PBMCs or T cells enriched from blood (not recorded which). The gene calls are TRBV3-1 (or the pseudogene TRBV3-2) and TRBJ1-3; D gene uncertain. For the CDR3, the DNA is TGTGCCAGCAGCCCCCGTAGCCGCGGTGGCACCATATATTTT. It specifies CASSPRSRGGTIYF.